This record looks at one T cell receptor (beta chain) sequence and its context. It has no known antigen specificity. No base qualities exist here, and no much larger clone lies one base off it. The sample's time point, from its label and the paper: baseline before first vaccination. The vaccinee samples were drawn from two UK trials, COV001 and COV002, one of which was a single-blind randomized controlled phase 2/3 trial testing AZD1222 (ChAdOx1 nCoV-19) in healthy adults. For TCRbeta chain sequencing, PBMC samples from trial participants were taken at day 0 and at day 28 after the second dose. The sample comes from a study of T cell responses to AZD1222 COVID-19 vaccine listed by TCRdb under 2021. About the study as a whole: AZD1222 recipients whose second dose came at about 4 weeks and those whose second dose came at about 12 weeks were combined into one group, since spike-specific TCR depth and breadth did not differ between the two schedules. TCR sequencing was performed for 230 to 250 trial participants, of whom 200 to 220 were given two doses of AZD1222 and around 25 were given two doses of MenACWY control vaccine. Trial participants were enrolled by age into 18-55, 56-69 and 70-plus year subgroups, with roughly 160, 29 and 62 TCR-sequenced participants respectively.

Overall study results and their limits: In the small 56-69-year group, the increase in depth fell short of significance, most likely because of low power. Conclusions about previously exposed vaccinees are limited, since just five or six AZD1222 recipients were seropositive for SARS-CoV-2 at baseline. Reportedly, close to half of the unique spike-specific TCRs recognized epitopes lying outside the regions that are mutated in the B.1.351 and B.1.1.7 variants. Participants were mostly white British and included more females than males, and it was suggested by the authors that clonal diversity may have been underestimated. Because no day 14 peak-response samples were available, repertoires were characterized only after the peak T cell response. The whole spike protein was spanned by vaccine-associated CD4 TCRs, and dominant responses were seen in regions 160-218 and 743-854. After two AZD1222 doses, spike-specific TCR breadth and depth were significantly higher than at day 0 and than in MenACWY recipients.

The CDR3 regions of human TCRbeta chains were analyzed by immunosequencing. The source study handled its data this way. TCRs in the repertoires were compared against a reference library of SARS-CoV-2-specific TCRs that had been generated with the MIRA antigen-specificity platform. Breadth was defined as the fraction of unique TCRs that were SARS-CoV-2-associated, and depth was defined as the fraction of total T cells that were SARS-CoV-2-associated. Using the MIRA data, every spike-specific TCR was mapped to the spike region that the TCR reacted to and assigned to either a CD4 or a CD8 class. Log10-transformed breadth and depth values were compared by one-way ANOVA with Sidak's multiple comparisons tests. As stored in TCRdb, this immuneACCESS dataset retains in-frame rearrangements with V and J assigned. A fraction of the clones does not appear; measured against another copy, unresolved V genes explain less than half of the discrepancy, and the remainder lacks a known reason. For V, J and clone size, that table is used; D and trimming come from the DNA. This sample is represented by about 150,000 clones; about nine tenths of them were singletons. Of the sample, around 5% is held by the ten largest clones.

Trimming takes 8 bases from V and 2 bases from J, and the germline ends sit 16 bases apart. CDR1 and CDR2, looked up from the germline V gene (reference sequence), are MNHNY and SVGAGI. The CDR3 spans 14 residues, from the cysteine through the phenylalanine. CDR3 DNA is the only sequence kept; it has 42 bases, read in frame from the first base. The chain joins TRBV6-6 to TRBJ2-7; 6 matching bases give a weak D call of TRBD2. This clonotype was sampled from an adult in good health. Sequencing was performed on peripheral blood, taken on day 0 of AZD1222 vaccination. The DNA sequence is TGTGCCAGCTCCTTGGAGGGTACAACCTACGAGCAGTACTTC. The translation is CASSLEGTTYEQYF.